This is a list of T cell receptor beta chains from one sample in a study of blood T cell repertoires in COVID-19. The protocol was immunoSEQ multiplex PCR, while the TCRdb copy is restricted to in-frame clones and leaves out a portion. Of roughly 60,000 clones in the sample, roughly 80% were seen once. Sample: peripheral blood. These receptor sequences come from a human donor in a cohort sampled during active or convalescent COVID-19. The CDR3 runs from the conserved cysteine through the conserved F or W. The order of the fields is clone size, V gene, J gene, D gene, CDR3 DNA, CDR3 protein. D genes are given only for firm matches. Not every row has a clone size; where given, it reads once, few, many or a size class.

>-|TRBV20-1|TRBJ1-4|TRBD1
TGCAGTGCGAGTCCCGGGACAGGGGTAACTAATGAAAAACTGTTTTTT
CSASPGTGVTNEKLFF
>-|TRBV2|TRBJ1-5|TRBD1
TGTGCCAGCAGTGCAATTTCCGGGACAGGGTTTAGCAATCAGCCCCAGCATTTT
CASSAISGTGFSNQPQHF
>-|TRBV2|TRBJ1-2|TRBD1
TGTGCCAGCAGTGCCGACAGGGGGCACTATGGCTACACCTTC
CASSADRGHYGYTF
>-|TRBV19|TRBJ1-6|-
TGTGCCAGTACCAGCGCAGGGTGGAATTCACCCCTCCACTTT
CASTSAGWNSPLHF
>-|TRBV7-8|TRBJ1-6|-
TGTGCCAGCAGCTCCGGACAGCCCTATAATTCACCCCTCCACTTT
CASSSGQPYNSPLHF
>-|TRBV5-4|TRBJ2-2|-
TGTGCCAGCAGCCAGGAGGGGCCCAAAACCGGGGAGCTGTTTTTT
CASSQEGPKTGELFF
>-|TRBV18|TRBJ2-7|-
TGTGCCAGCTCACCACCCTCGAGGGTTAGCGAGCAGTACTTC
CASSPPSRVSEQYF
>-|TRBV5-7|TRBJ2-7|-
TGTGCCAGCAATACGACAGGCCCCTACGAGCAGTACTTC
CASNTTGPYEQYF
>-|TRBV5-1|TRBJ1-1|TRBD1
TGCGCCAGCAGCTTGGTAACCCAAGGAGACAGGGCGAACACTGAAGCTTTCTTT
CASSLVTQGDRANTEAFF
>few|TRBV5-1|TRBJ2-7|TRBD1
TGCGCCAGCAGCGGACAGGGCTACGAGCAGTACTTC
CASSGQGYEQYF
>-|TRBV6-2/TRBV6-3|TRBJ2-2|-
TGTGCCAGCAGTCCCTGGGCAGAAAACACCGGGGAGCTGTTTTTT
CASSPWAENTGELFF
>once|TRBV4-2|TRBJ1-2|TRBD1
TGTGCCAGCAGCCAGCACAGGGGGTGGAAGGTTGGCTACACCTTC
CASSQHRGWKVGYTF
>-|TRBV29-1|TRBJ2-7|-
TGCAGCGTTGAAGGGCAGGGGACCGAGCAGTACTTC
CSVEGQGTEQYF
>-|TRBV6-5|TRBJ1-6|-
TGTGCCAGCAGTTATCGACCGGGGACCTATAATTCACCCCTCCACTTT
CASSYRPGTYNSPLHF
>-|TRBV12-5|TRBJ2-7|TRBD2
TGTGCTAGTCGCCCCGGCGCGGGGGGGGTCTCCTACGAGCAGTACTTC
CASRPGAGGVSYEQYF
>-|TRBV4-1|TRBJ1-5|-
TGCGCCAGCAGCCGGGGGGATGGATCCTATAGCAATCAGCCCCAGCATTTT
CASSRGDGSYSNQPQHF
>-|TRBV9|TRBJ2-2|-
TGTGCCAGCCGAGCTAGAGTAAACACCGGGGAGCTGTTTTTT
CASRARVNTGELFF
>-|TRBV14|TRBJ1-1|TRBD1
TGTGCCAGCAGCCACCGACAGGGAGGCACTGAAGCTTTCTTT
CASSHRQGGTEAFF
>once|TRBV12-5|TRBJ2-4|TRBD2
TGTGCTAGTGGTTCCCTAGCGGGGGGGGCCAAAAACATTCAGTACTTC
CASGSLAGGAKNIQYF
>-|TRBV29-1|TRBJ1-1|TRBD1
TGCAGCGTTGGCGGACAGGGCATCGACACTGAAGCTTTCTTT
CSVGGQGIDTEAFF
>-|TRBV11-3|TRBJ1-1|-
TGTGCCAGCAGCTTCACCACCCCCACAACAGTGAACACTGAAGCTTTCTTT
CASSFTTPTTVNTEAFF
>few|TRBV5-4|TRBJ1-2|-
TGTGCCAGCAGCTTGTATGAGGGTCTCCATGGCTACACCTTC
CASSLYEGLHGYTF
>once|TRBV9|TRBJ2-7|-
TGTGCCAGCAGCCCCTCGGGCGGGCTTTACGAGCAGTACTTC
CASSPSGGLYEQYF
>-|TRBV7-9|TRBJ2-1|-
TGTGCCAGCAGCTCATCTAAGCTGAAACAGTTCGGTTTCCTCGATGAGCAGTTCTTC
CASSSSKLKQFGFLDEQFF
>-|TRBV4-3|TRBJ1-1|TRBD1
TGCGCCAGCAGCCTAAGACAGGGGATAGGAAGGTCTGAAGCTTTCTTT
CASSLRQGIGRSEAFF
>-|TRBV7-2|TRBJ1-2|-
TGTGCCAGCAGCTTGTACGGCAGCGCTAACTATGGCTACACCTTC
CASSLYGSANYGYTF
>-|TRBV20-1|TRBJ2-1|-
TGCAGTGCTAGTTCGGGTGGAATCAATGAGCAGTTCTTC
CSASSGGINEQFF
>-|TRBV4-3|TRBJ2-7|TRBD1
TGCGCCAGCAGCCAAGATTTGGACAGGGGCTACGAGCAGTACTTC
CASSQDLDRGYEQYF